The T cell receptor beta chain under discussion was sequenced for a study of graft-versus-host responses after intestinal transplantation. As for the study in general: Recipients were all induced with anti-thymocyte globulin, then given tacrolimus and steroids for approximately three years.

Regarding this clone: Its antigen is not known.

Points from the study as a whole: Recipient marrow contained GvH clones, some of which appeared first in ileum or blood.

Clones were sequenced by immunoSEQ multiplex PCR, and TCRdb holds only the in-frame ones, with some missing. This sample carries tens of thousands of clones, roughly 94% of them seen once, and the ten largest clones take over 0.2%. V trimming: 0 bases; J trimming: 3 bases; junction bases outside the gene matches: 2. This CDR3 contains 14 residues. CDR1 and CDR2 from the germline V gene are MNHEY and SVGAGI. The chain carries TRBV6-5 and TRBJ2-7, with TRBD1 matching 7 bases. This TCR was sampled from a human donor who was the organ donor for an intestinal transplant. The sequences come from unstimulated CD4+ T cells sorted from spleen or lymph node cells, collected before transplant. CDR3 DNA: TGTGCCAGCAGTTACTCGCAGGGGGTCTACGAGCAGTACTTC. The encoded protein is CASSYSQGVYEQYF.